The 6 T cell receptor beta chains below were found in one sample sequenced in a study of CD8 T cells in ankylosing spondylitis. TCRdb redid the calling of the 5' RACE reads with MiXCR, one entry per CDR3 protein. The sample includes around 250,000 distinct CDR3 sequences, around 10% of them seen just once. Sequenced input: blood, either unsorted or a sorted T cell fraction (not recorded which). Receptors were obtained from a male donor with ankylosing spondylitis or in good health (not recorded which).

This clonotype was recorded at least ten times. The CDR3 loop reads CATSRDTSGSYNEQFF. The CDR3 region has the DNA TGTGCCACCAGCAGAGATACTAGCGGGTCCTACAATGAGCAGTTCTTC. The chain employs TRBV15 and TRBJ2-1; 9 nucleotides agree with TRBD2. Germline V gene lookup returns CDR1 LNHNV and CDR2 YYDKDF (reference sequence). V dropped 0 bases and J dropped 1; count of bases not matched to a gene: 1. The CDR3 has 16 amino acids.

The genes are TRBV29-1 and TRBJ2-3; D unresolved. Trimming pared 6 bases from V and 4 bases from J, leaving 8 bases between. The CDR3 totals 11 residues. Germline CDR1 is SQVTM and CDR2 is ANQGSEA. This CDR3 reads CSVRDPDTQYF. The DNA of the CDR3 is TGCAGCGTCCGAGACCCAGATACGCAGTATTTT.

This clonotype was observed many times. The V call is TRBV5-1, the J call TRBJ2-7, with 7 bases that match TRBD1. The germline gives CDR1 SGHRS, CDR2 YFSETQ. CDR3 length equals 14 residues. V was clipped by 2 bases and J by 2 bases; unmatched bases: 4. CDR3 amino acids: CASSLGTETYEQYF. The CDR3 DNA is TGCGCCAGCAGCTTAGGGACAGAAACCTACGAGCAGTACTTC.

The V and J genes are TRBV7-9 and TRBJ1-2; 9 positions agree with TRBD1. Germline values: CDR1 SEHNR, CDR2 FQNEAQ (reference sequence). With V trimmed by 5 bases and J by 3 bases, 10 bases remained unmatched. The CDR3 runs to 16 residues. DNA of the CDR3: TGTGCCAGCAGCACCCGAGGGACAGGGAGGGACTATGGCTACACCTTC. Translated: CASSTRGTGRDYGYTF.

This clonotype has ten or more counts. V and J are TRBV5-1 and TRBJ2-3; D may be TRBD1 (5 bases). Germline V gene sequence: CDR1 SGHRS, CDR2 YFSETQ. V dropped 1 base and J dropped 4 bases, with 16 bases sitting between them. The length of the CDR3 is 16 residues. The DNA of the CDR3 is TGCGCCAGCAGCTTGATCGGGCAGGGTGTATCAGATACGCAGTATTTT. Protein: CASSLIGQGVSDTQYF.

This clonotype has a handful of counts. The J gene is TRBJ1-1, the V gene TRBV7-3; D is undetermined. Germline CDR1 SGHTA, CDR2 FQGTGA. This CDR3 is built from 15 residues. V lost 0 bases, J lost 0 bases, and 8 bases lay in between. In DNA, the CDR3 is TGTGCCAGCAGCTTAACAGGGAACATGAACACTGAAGCTTTCTTT. Protein product: CASSLTGNMNTEAFF.